The 14 T cell receptor beta chains below all came from one sample that was sequenced in a study of blood T cells in healthy people across ages. The use of a sample-barcoded 5' primer and a J-beta primer mix characterized a second PCR of about 7 to 12 cycles. One entry per CDR3 protein results from TCRdb running MiXCR on the 5' RACE reads. The sample yields around 2 million distinct CDR3 sequences, around 40% seen once. Sequenced: blood. The receptors were sampled from a human donor in good health.

This clonotype was counted a few times. The V and J genes are TRBV4-1 and TRBJ1-6; TRBD1 might be the D (6 bases). The CDR3 extends over 17 amino acids. V was trimmed by 4 bases and J by 0 bases, leaving 13 bases between them. Germline V gene data show CDR1 as MGHRA and CDR2 as YSYEKL. As DNA, the CDR3 is TGCGCCAGCAGCCTAGCAGGGGTCAGCTCCTATAATTCACCCCTCCACTTT. Its protein product is CASSLAGVSSYNSPLHF.

On this clonotype: This CDR3 is missing its conserved last phenylalanine or tryptophan, likely due to a read error. The V call is TRBV4-2, the J call TRBJ1-2, with a tentative D call TRBD1 (6 bases). The germline V and J ends were trimmed by 7 bases and 4 bases, with 16 bases remaining between them. The CDR3 extends over 14 amino acids. Germline lookup yields CDR1 LGHNA and CDR2 YNFKEQ. CDR3 sequence (DNA): TGTGCCAGCATGACAGGCGGACCTCCCTATGGCTACACCCTC. This codes for CASMTGGPPYGYTL.

The rearrangement links TRBV18 to TRBJ1-6; D possibly corresponds to TRBD1 (5 bases). Germline assignment: CDR1 KGHSH and CDR2 LQKENI. CDR3 size: 14 residues. Between the trimmed V and J ends, which lost 1 base and 6 bases, there was a span of 7 bases. The CDR3, as DNA: TGTGCCAGCTCACCACGCGGGACTAATTCACCCCTCCACTTT. Translated, it gives CASSPRGTNSPLHF.

This clonotype was recorded many times. The chain links TRBV6-1 to TRBJ2-7, with D perhaps TRBD2 (5 bases). Trimming left V 6 bases short and J 1 base short, with 16 bases between. Germline V gene sequence: CDR1 MNHNS, CDR2 SASEGT. This CDR3 comprises 15 residues. CDR3 sequence (DNA): TGTGCCAGCAGCTTGACACCCGAGGGTTCCTACGAGCAGTACTTC. Protein: CASSLTPEGSYEQYF.

The chain employs TRBV28 and TRBJ1-1, with D unresolved. V lost 8 bases to trimming and J lost 1 base, with 20 bases between them. The CDR3 has 16 residues. Germline CDR1 and CDR2: MDHEN and SYDVKM. The CDR3 region has the DNA TGTGCCAGCCCTCGAACTAGGACGCTCACGAACACTGAAGCTTTCTTT. It encodes CASPRTRTLTNTEAFF.

The genes are TRBV7-2 and TRBJ2-3, with D unclear. In germline, CDR1 is SGHTA, CDR2 FQGNSA. Trimming removed 5 bases from V and 3 bases from J, with 18 bases in between. The CDR3 has 16 residues. The CDR3 nucleotides are TGTGCCAGCAGCCGCGACGGACGGATCGATACAGATACGCAGTATTTT. It is translated as CASSRDGRIDTDTQYF.

This clonotype was seen a few times. The V and J genes are TRBV7-2 and TRBJ1-5; a weak D match, TRBD1 (5 bases). Trimming pared 3 bases from V and 6 bases from J, leaving 12 bases between. The V gene's germline CDR1 is SGHTA and CDR2 FQGNSA. The CDR3 length is 14 residues. The CDR3 DNA reads TGTGCCAGCAGCTTGCGGGGCGACACTCAGCCCCAGCATTTT. Amino acid sequence: CASSLRGDTQPQHF.

This chain connects TRBV20-1 to TRBJ1-5, with D unresolved. This CDR3 has 13 residues. The germline gives CDR1 DFQATT, CDR2 SNEGSKA (reference sequence). Trimming stripped 7 bases from V and 2 bases from J, with 12 bases between. CDR3 in amino acids: CSVWRSGNQPQHF. DNA of the CDR3: TGCAGTGTGTGGAGGAGTGGCAATCAGCCCCAGCATTTT.

There are a few counts of this clonotype. V is TRBV20-1 and J is TRBJ2-1; D might be TRBD1 or TRBD2, each matching 5 bases. CDR1 DFQATT and CDR2 SNEGSKA come from the germline V gene (reference sequence). Trimming cost V 6 bases and J 6 bases, with 18 bases left between them. The CDR3 loop spans 14 amino acids. In DNA form, the CDR3 reads TGCAGTGCCAGAAGACAAAACGGGGCCAATGAGCAGTTCTTC. Encoded protein: CSARRQNGANEQFF.

This clonotype was counted between two and nine times. The chain employs TRBV7-9 and TRBJ2-7, with D maybe TRBD1 (6 bases). Looked up from germline, CDR1 is SEHNR and CDR2 is FQNEAQ (reference sequence). The CDR3 spans 16 residues. Trimming took 10 bases from V and 4 from J, leaving 26 bases between them. The CDR3 reads CATLREGEPKPYEQYF. CDR3 coding DNA: TGTGCCACCCTGCGTGAGGGGGAGCCCAAACCTTACGAGCAGTACTTC.

This clonotype was recorded a few times. This sequence joins TRBV15 and TRBJ1-2, with 10 bases that match TRBD1. The CDR3 is 14 residues long. The V and J ends lost 5 bases and 7 bases, in that order; junction bases with no gene match: 7. Germline V lookup: CDR1 LNHNV, CDR2 YYDKDF (reference sequence). The CDR3 DNA reads as TGTGCCACCAGCGGCGACAGGGGGCGAGGTGGCTACACCTTC. It translates to CATSGDRGRGGYTF.

V and J are TRBV12-3 or TRBV12-4 and TRBJ2-7; possibly TRBD1 for D (8 bases). V was pared by 5 bases and J by 0 bases, with 17 bases between. The CDR3 has 16 amino acids. The DNA of the CDR3 is TGTGCCAGCAGTCGTCGGACAGGGACTAACTCCTACGAGCAGTACTTC. It translates to CASSRRTGTNSYEQYF.

The genes are TRBV12-3 or TRBV12-4 and TRBJ1-2; no reliable D call. The CDR3 is made up of 14 amino acids. With 2 bases removed from V and 3 bases from J, the gap between germline ends came to 10 bases. DNA for the CDR3: TGTGCCAGCAGTTTACGAGAGACATACTATGGCTACACCTTC. This sequence encodes CASSLRETYYGYTF.

The chain recombines TRBV6-5 with TRBJ1-5; the match to TRBD1 covers 9 bases. This CDR3 is built from 14 residues. V dropped 6 bases and J dropped 5; count of bases not matched to a gene: 5. The germline CDR1 and CDR2 sequences are MNHEY and SVGAGI. In nucleotides, the CDR3 is TGTGCCAGCAGGCCACGACAGGGGGATCAGCCCCAGCATTTT. This sequence encodes CASRPRQGDQPQHF.